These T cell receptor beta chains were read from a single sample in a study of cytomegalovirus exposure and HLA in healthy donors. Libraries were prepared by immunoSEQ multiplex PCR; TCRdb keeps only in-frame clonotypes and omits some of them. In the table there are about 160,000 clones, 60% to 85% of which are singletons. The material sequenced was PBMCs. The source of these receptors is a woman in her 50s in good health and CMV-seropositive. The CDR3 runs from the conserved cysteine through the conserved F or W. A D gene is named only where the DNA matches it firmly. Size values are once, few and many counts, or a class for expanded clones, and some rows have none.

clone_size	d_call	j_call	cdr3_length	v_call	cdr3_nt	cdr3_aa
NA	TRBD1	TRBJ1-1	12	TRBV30	TGTGCCTGGGGGGACAGGAACACTGAAGCTTTCTTT	CAWGDRNTEAFF
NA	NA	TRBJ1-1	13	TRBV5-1	TGCGCCAGCAGCTTGTCAGAGAACACTGAAGCTTTCTTT	CASSLSENTEAFF
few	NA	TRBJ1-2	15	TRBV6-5	TGTGCCAGCAGTTCCTCCCTCAGGGTCTTCGGAGGCTACACCTTC	CASSSSLRVFGGYTF
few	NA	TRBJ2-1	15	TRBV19	TGTGCCAGTAAACCGGGGAGTTCGACCTACAATGAGCAGTTCTTC	CASKPGSSTYNEQFF
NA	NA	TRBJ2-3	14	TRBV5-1	TGCGCCAGCAGTCTCCAGGTCGTCACAGATACGCAGTATTTT	CASSLQVVTDTQYF
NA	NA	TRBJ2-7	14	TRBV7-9	TGTGCCAGCAGCTTAGCTGAGAACCCCTACGAGCAGTACTTC	CASSLAENPYEQYF
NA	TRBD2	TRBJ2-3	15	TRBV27	TGTGCCAGCAGTTGGCGGGGGAGCCTCGCAGATACGCAGTATTTT	CASSWRGSLADTQYF
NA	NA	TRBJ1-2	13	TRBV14	TGTGCCAGCAGCCAAGATACTAGATATGGCTACACCTTC	CASSQDTRYGYTF
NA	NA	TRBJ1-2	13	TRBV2	TGTGCCAGCAGTGATCTACAGGCCGGTGGCTACACCTTC	CASSDLQAGGYTF
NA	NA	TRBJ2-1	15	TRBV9	TGTGCCAGCAGCGCGACGGGGAGCTCCTACAATGAGCAGTTCTTC	CASSATGSSYNEQFF
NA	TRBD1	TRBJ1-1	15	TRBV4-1	TGCGCCAGCAGGGAGATCAGGGGGCGCGACACTGAAGCTTTCTTT	CASREIRGRDTEAFF
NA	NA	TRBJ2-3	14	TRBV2	TGTGCCAGCAGGCACGGGGGGCGGGCAGATACGCAGTATTTT	CASRHGGRADTQYF
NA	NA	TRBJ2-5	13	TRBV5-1	TGCGCCAGCAGCTTGACAGGACCAGAGACCCAGTACTTC	CASSLTGPETQYF
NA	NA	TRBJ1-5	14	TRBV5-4	TGTGCCAGCAGCCTACAGGGAGATAATCAGCCCCAGCATTTT	CASSLQGDNQPQHF
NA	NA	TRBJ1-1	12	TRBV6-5	TGTGCCAGCTCAGGACGGGGAAATGAAGCTTTCTTT	CASSGRGNEAFF
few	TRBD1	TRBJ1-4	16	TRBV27	TGTGCCAGCAGATGGACAGGGGGAACAACTAATGAAAAACTGTTTTTT	CASRWTGGTTNEKLFF
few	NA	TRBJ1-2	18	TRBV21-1	TGTGCCAGCAGCAAAGGACCTGGTTCTCCAGGGGTGAGGGGCGGCTACACCTTC	CASSKGPGSPGVRGGYTF
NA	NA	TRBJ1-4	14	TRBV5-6	TGTGCCAGCGCGTGGGGGGGGACAAACGAAAAACTGTTTTTT	CASAWGGTNEKLFF
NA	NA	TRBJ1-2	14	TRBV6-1	TGTGCCAGCAGTGAAGCAGCGGGGGGCTATGGCTACACCTTC	CASSEAAGGYGYTF
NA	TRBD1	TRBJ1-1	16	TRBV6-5	TGTGCCAGCAGTTTCTATTATGACGGGACAGACACTGAAGCTTTCTTT	CASSFYYDGTDTEAFF
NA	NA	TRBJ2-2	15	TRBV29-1	TGCAGCGTTGAAGTGCCAGGGTTGAGAACCGGGGAGCTGTTTTTT	CSVEVPGLRTGELFF
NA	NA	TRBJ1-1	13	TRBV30	TGTGCCTGGAGTAGGAGCAGGGACACTGAAGCTTTCTTT	CAWSRSRDTEAFF
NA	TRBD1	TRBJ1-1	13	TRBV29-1	TGCAGCGGAATGCAGGGGGTGGCAACTGAAGCTTTCTTT	CSGMQGVATEAFF
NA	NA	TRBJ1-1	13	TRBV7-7	TGTGCCAGCAGCCAAGACAGAACCACTGAAGCTTTCTTT	CASSQDRTTEAFF
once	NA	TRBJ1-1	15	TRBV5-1	TGCGCCAGCAGCTCCGGGGACTTCATGAACACTGAAGCTTTCTTT	CASSSGDFMNTEAFF
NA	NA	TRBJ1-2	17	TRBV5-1	TGCGCCAGCAGCTTGGGGGTCAAGGGAGCGTTGGCTTATGGCTACACCTTC	CASSLGVKGALAYGYTF
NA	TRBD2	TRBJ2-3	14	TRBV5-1	TGCGCCAGCAAAGTAGCGGGGTACACAGATACGCAGTATTTT	CASKVAGYTDTQYF
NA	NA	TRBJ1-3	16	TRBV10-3	TGTGCCATCAGTGAACGAGGACTGAGCTCTGGAAACACCATATATTTT	CAISERGLSSGNTIYF
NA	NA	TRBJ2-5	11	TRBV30	TGTGCCTGGAGTGTACTGGAGACCCAGTACTTC	CAWSVLETQYF
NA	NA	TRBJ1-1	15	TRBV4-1	TGCGCCAGCAGCCAAACTTGGGGTCAGGGGCGTGAAGCTTTCTTT	CASSQTWGQGREAFF
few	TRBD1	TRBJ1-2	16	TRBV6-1	TGTGCCAGCAGTGAAGAGGGAGGACAGGCAAACTATGGCTACACCTTC	CASSEEGGQANYGYTF
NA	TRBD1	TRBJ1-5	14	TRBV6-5	TGTGCCAGCAGACCGACAGGGGGCGGTCAGCCCCAGCATTTT	CASRPTGGGQPQHF
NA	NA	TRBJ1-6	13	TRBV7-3	TGTGCCAGCAGCTTACGTGGAGAACAACCCCTCCACTTT	CASSLRGEQPLHF
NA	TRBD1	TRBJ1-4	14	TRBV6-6	TGTGCCAGCGGGTCCGGGACAGGGTATGAAAAACTGTTTTTT	CASGSGTGYEKLFF
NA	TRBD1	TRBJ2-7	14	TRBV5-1	TGCGCCAGCAGTTCCGGACAGGGTGTCCACGAGCAGTACTTC	CASSSGQGVHEQYF
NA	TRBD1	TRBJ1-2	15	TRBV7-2	TGTGCCAGCAGCCTAGAGGCGACAGGGTCGGGTGGCTACACCTTC	CASSLEATGSGGYTF
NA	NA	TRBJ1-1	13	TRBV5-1	TGCGCCAGCAGCCCCACCGGGGGTCCTGAAGCTTTCTTT	CASSPTGGPEAFF
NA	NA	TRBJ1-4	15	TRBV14	TGTGCCAGCAGCCAAGGGGGGCTGGGTAATGAAAAACTGTTTTTT	CASSQGGLGNEKLFF
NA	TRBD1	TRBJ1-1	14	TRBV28	TGTGCCAGCAGTACACAGGGGAGGAACACTGAAGCTTTCTTT	CASSTQGRNTEAFF
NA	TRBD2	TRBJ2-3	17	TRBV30	TGTGCCTGGAAGGCCCCGGGACTAGCGGGTGGTACAGATACGCAGTATTTT	CAWKAPGLAGGTDTQYF
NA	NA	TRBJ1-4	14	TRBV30	TGTGCCTGGAGTACCCTCGGGTCTAATGAAAAACTGTTTTTT	CAWSTLGSNEKLFF
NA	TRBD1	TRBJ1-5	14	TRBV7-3	TGTGCCAGCAGCCAGGACAGGGGGCATCAGCCCCAGCATTTT	CASSQDRGHQPQHF
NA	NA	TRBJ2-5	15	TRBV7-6	TGTGCCAGCAGCCCTATCGCGGGGACCCCGGAGACCCAGTACTTC	CASSPIAGTPETQYF
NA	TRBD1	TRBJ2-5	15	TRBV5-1	TGCGCCAGCAGCTTAGCCGGGACAGGGGAAGAGACCCAGTACTTC	CASSLAGTGEETQYF
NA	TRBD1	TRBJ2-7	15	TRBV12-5	TGTGCTAGTGGTAAGGGACAGGGTCGGGAGGACGAGCAGTACTTC	CASGKGQGREDEQYF
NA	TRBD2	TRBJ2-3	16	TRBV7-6	TGTGCCAGCAGCTTTAGACTAGCGGGGAACACAGATACGCAGTATTTT	CASSFRLAGNTDTQYF
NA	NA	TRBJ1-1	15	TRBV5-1	TGCGCCAGCAGCTCCCTCCGCCGGGGAAACACTGAAGCTTTCTTT	CASSSLRRGNTEAFF
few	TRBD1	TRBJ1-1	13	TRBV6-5	TGTGCCAGCAGTTACACGGGACAGAATGAAGCTTTCTTT	CASSYTGQNEAFF
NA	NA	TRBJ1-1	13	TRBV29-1	TGCAGCGTTGAGGCCACAGGGAACACTGAAGCTTTCTTT	CSVEATGNTEAFF
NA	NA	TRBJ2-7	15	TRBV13	TGTGCCAGCAGCTTACGGGGGTCGAGCTCCTACGAGCAGTACTTC	CASSLRGSSSYEQYF
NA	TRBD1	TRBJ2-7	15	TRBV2	TGTGCCAGCAGCGATCCGGGACAGAAAAGGAGGTCGCAGTACTTC	CASSDPGQKRRSQYF
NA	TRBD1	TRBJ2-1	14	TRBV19	TGTGCCAGTAGCCCCCGGGACAGGGCAAATGAGCAGTTCTTC	CASSPRDRANEQFF
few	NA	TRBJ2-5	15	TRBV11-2	TGTGCCAGCAGCTACCCCCACCAGCGCCAAGAGACCCAGTACTTC	CASSYPHQRQETQYF
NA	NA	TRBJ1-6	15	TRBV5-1	TGCGCCAGCAGCCCGGACGGGGCCTATAATTCACCCCTCCACTTT	CASSPDGAYNSPLHF
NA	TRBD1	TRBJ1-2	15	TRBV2	TGTGCCAGCAGTGGTACCGGGACAGGCGGCTATGGCTACACCTTC	CASSGTGTGGYGYTF
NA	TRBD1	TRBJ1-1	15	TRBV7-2	TGTGCCAGCAGCCCGGACAGGGGGAGGTACACTGAAGCTTTCTTT	CASSPDRGRYTEAFF
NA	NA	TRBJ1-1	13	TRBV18	TGTGCCAGCGTCACGATGATCGGCACTGAAGCTTTCTTT	CASVTMIGTEAFF
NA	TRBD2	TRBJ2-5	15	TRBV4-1	TGCGCCAGCACCGAAACGACTAGCTTCCAAGAGACCCAGTACTTC	CASTETTSFQETQYF
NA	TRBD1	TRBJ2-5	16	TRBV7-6	TGTGCCAGCAGCTTAGCCGTCTGGGACAGGGGAGAGACCCAGTACTTC	CASSLAVWDRGETQYF